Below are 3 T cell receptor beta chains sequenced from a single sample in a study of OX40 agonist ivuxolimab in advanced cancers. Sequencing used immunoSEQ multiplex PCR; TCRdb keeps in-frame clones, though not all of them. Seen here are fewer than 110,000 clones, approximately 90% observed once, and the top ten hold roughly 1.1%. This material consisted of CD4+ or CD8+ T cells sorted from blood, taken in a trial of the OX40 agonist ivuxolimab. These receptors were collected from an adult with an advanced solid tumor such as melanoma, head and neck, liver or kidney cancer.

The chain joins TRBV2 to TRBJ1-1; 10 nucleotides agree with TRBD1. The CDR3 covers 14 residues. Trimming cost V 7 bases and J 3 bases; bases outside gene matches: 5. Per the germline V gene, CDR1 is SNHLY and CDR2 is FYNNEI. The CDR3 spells CASTRQGADTEAFF. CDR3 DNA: TGTGCCAGCACCCGACAGGGGGCAGACACTGAAGCTTTCTTT.

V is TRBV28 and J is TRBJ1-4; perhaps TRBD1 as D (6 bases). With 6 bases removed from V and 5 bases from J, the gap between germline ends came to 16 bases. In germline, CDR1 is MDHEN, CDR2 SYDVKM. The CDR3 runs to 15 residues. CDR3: CASSVTAGENEKLFF. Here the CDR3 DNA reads TGTGCCAGCAGCGTGACGGCAGGGGAGAATGAAAAACTGTTTTTT.

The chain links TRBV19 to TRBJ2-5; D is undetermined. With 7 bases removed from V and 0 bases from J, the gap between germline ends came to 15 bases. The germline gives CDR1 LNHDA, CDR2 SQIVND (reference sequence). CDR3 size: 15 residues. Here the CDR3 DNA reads TGTGCCAGTACGAGTGGCCACCAGTACCAAGAGACCCAGTACTTC. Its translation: CASTSGHQYQETQYF.